The entry that follows covers one TCR beta chain sequence. This entry is derived from a study of technical replicates of blood from several donors. CDR3 length equals 13 residues. Per the germline V gene, CDR1 is SGHRS and CDR2 is YFSETQ. V was trimmed by 5 bases and J by 2 bases, leaving 11 bases between them. Only in-frame clones appear in the TCRdb table, and some are missing; sequencing was by immunoSEQ multiplex PCR. The table has over 25,000 clones, more than 90% seen once. The clonotype originates from a human donor in good health. Some clones in this sample may be carry-over from other donors' samples. Sequencing was done on a sample of PBMCs. The genes are TRBV5-1 and TRBJ2-7; D remains ambiguous. Here the CDR3 reads CASSLLPPYEQYF. The DNA for the CDR3 is TGCGCCAGCAGTTTACTCCCCCCCTACGAGCAGTACTTC.